This T cell receptor beta chain was found in a study of PD-1 blockade in classical Hodgkin lymphoma. Regarding the study as a whole: Complete responders' baseline diversity resembled that of newly diagnosed patients. Among the patients, those starting nivolumab under 1 year after ASCT were excluded.

Every one of the patients relapsed after autologous stem cell transplantation (brentuximab vedotin exposure was variable). With regard to this clone: The antigen remains unidentified.

Germline V gene sequence: CDR1 SGHRS, CDR2 YFSETQ. The V gene end was trimmed by 3 bases and the J gene end by 6 bases; junction bases not matched to a gene: 8. This CDR3 has 15 residues. TCRdb's copy holds only in-frame clones and misses some; the assay was immunoSEQ multiplex PCR. The data contain roughly 90,000 clones, roughly 79% of them singletons. This clonotype was sampled from a human donor with classical Hodgkin lymphoma. V usage is TRBV5-1 and J usage is TRBJ2-5; 10 bases map to TRBD1. Specimen: peripheral blood mononuclear cells (PBMCs), collected before the second cycle of nivolumab. DNA of the CDR3: TGCGCCAGCAGCTCCGGGACAGGGGAGAGGAAGACCCAGTACTTC. It encodes CASSSGTGERKTQYF.